The 11 T cell receptor beta chains presented below share a single source sample, sequenced in a study of radiotherapy plus CTLA-4 blockade in lung cancer. This table comes from immunoSEQ multiplex PCR, and its TCRdb copy is limited to in-frame clones, with some not included. The sample records roughly 90,000 clones, about 78% being singletons. The specimen comprised peripheral blood, sampled from a patient treated with radiotherapy plus ipilimumab. All receptors come from a human donor with non-small cell lung cancer who had a partial response to radiotherapy plus ipilimumab. Some clones in this sample may be carry-over from other donors' samples.

The rearrangement joins TRBV15 to TRBJ2-2; TRBD1 agrees at 7 bases. There are 16 residues in the CDR3. Germline V CDR1 and CDR2: LNHNV, YYDKDF (reference sequence). The V gene end was trimmed by 6 bases and the J gene end by 1 base; junction bases not matched to a gene: 8. The CDR3 is CATRERTGLNTGELFF. In nucleotides, the CDR3 is TGTGCCACCAGAGAAAGGACAGGTCTGAACACCGGGGAGCTGTTTTTT.

CDR3 amino acids: CASSLDVSYEQYF. The CDR3 DNA is TGCGCCAGCAGCTTGGATGTATCCTACGAGCAGTACTTC. This chain uses TRBV5-1 with TRBJ2-7; D remains unclear. The CDR3 totals 13 residues. The ends were cut back, 0 bases at V and 1 base at J, with 5 bases in the middle. In germline, CDR1 is SGHRS, CDR2 YFSETQ.

This clone is judged large. The chain couples TRBV7-6 to TRBJ2-7; 11 nucleotides agree with TRBD1. The germline V gene encodes CDR1 SGHVS and CDR2 FNYEAQ. This CDR3 has 14 residues. After removal of 5 bases from V and 2 bases from J, the junction contained 2 bases not matched to a gene. In DNA form, the CDR3 reads TGTGCCAGCAGCCCGGACAGGGGGCCCTACGAGCAGTACTTC. It encodes CASSPDRGPYEQYF. Filled out from reference TRBV7-6 and TRBJ2-7, the complete variable domain reads GAGVSQSPRYKVTKRGQDVALRCDPISGHVSLYWYRQALGQGPEFLTYFNYEAQQDKSGLPNDRFSAERPEGSISTLTIQRTEQRDSAMYRCASSPDRGPYEQYFGPGTRLTVT.

The chain is built from TRBV19 and TRBJ2-1; D might be TRBD1 (6 bases). The CDR3 is 13 amino acids. Trimming took off 6 bases at V and 5 bases at J, with 11 bases between the two ends. Germline lookup yields CDR1 LNHDA and CDR2 SQIVND (reference sequence). DNA for the CDR3: TGTGCCAGTAGCCTGGGACACAACAATGAGCAGTTCTTC. Its translation: CASSLGHNNEQFF.

The chain carries TRBV19 and TRBJ2-5; D gene ambiguous. The germline CDR1 and CDR2 sequences are LNHDA and SQIVND (reference sequence). Trimming took 3 bases from V and 11 from J, leaving 16 bases between them. The CDR3 is 13 residues long. CDR3 nucleotide sequence: TGTGCCAGTAGTATTCAGGCCAACTCCCCACAGTACTTC. The encoded protein is CASSIQANSPQYF.

The J gene is TRBJ2-1, the V gene TRBV19; 8 bases agree with TRBD2. This CDR3 region has 13 residues. Germline V gene sequence: CDR1 LNHDA, CDR2 SQIVND (reference sequence). Unmatched junction bases numbered 5, after V lost 6 bases and J lost 7 bases. The CDR3 protein is CASRSGRSNEQFF. DNA of the CDR3: TGTGCCAGTAGGAGCGGGAGATCGAATGAGCAGTTCTTC.

The gene calls are TRBV2 and TRBJ2-7; 12 positions match TRBD2. Trimming removed 5 bases from V and 2 bases from J; junction bases left unmatched: 1. The length of the CDR3 is 14 residues. Germline V gene data show CDR1 as SNHLY and CDR2 as FYNNEI. The CDR3 DNA follows: TGTGCCAGCAGTCGGACTAGCGGGGCCTACGAGCAGTACTTC. Amino acids: CASSRTSGAYEQYF.

The J gene is TRBJ1-3, the V gene TRBV6-1; the match to TRBD1 covers 8 bases. The junction had 6 bases not matched to a gene; V was cut back by 6 bases and J by 2 bases. CDR1 is MNHNS and CDR2 is SASEGT in the germline V gene. The CDR3 length is 15 residues. The CDR3 spells CASRGQVLPGNTIYF. The CDR3 nucleotides read TGTGCCAGCAGGGGACAGGTGCTCCCTGGAAACACCATATATTTT.

This clone has only one observation. The chain uses TRBV6-1 and TRBJ2-1; 8 bases agree with TRBD1. In germline, CDR1 is MNHNS, CDR2 SASEGT. The CDR3 loop spans 12 amino acids. Trimming cost V 6 bases and J 13 bases; bases outside gene matches: 8. The CDR3 DNA sequence: TGTGCCAGCAGAGACAGGGGTTCAGGACAGTTCTTC. Its translation is CASRDRGSGQFF.

The genes are TRBV10-3 and TRBJ2-1, with 12 bases that match TRBD2. This CDR3 comprises 17 residues. With V trimmed by 4 bases and J by 2 bases, 6 bases remained unmatched. Germline CDR1 ENHRY, CDR2 SYGVKD. Here the CDR3 reads CAISVGTSGLTYNEQFF. CDR3 bases: TGTGCCATCAGTGTCGGGACTAGCGGGCTAACCTACAATGAGCAGTTCTTC.

The chain links TRBV30 to TRBJ2-2; D may be TRBD2 (5 bases). There are 13 residues in the CDR3. The V gene's germline CDR1 is GTSNPN and CDR2 SVGIG (reference sequence). V gave up 5 bases and J gave up 8 bases, with 15 bases separating them. CDR3 nucleotides: TGTGCCTGGCTGGGCCCTCGGAGGGGGGAGCTGTTTTTT. This gives the protein CAWLGPRRGELFF.